This TCR beta chain was identified during a study of blood T cell repertoires in COVID-19. Study-level background: The United States, Italy and Spain supplied acute and convalescent COVID-19 samples. From T cells, B-cell-depleted T cells, or PBMCs came the material, which was cDNA or gDNA.

Under the authors' procedure: Nucleated cell counts were estimated from reference gene primer amplification. Sequenced by immunoSEQ multiplex PCR; TCRdb stores in-frame clones only, minus some. V and J calls and clone size are copied from that table; D and trimming were computed from the DNA. The data contain over 120,000 clones, roughly 84% of them singletons. The V and J ends lost 7 bases and 4 bases, in that order; junction bases with no gene match: 11. Germline CDR1 MNHEY, CDR2 SMNVEV (reference sequence). There are 15 residues in the CDR3. The V gene is TRBV27, the J gene TRBJ2-7; 9 positions agree with TRBD2. The receptor comes from a woman aged 55-70 years with acute or convalescent COVID-19. Source material: peripheral blood. CDR3 bases: TGTGCCAGCACCCCTGTTTGGACTAGCGTTTACGAGCAGTACTTC. Translated: CASTPVWTSVYEQYF.